The entry below describes one T cell receptor (beta chain). Sequencing used immunoSEQ multiplex PCR; TCRdb keeps in-frame clones, though not all of them. The table includes approximately 6,900 clones, roughly 95% detected once. The sample belongs to a study of technical replicates of blood from a few donors. CDR3 size: 15 residues. V lost 4 bases and J 4 bases, leaving 17 bases between the germline ends. Germline V CDR1 and CDR2: SGHNT, YYREEE (reference sequence). Sequencing was performed on PBMCs. The chain joins TRBV5-4 to TRBJ1-1, with a possible D match to TRBD1 (5 bases). The origin of this receptor is a human donor in good health. The CDR3 bases are TGTGCCAGCAGCCTCCCGTGGGGGGGAGGCACTGAAGCTTTCTTT. This translates into CASSLPWGGGTEAFF.